The 9 T cell receptor beta chains presented below share a single source sample, sequenced in a study of T cells expressing NK-cell markers. For each CDR3 protein, TCRdb gives one entry from its re-call of the 5' RACE reads, without DNA. This sample's table has almost 450,000 distinct CDR3 sequences. The material sequenced was blood T cells: a sorted CD56 or NKG2C T cell subset, CD4+ or CD8+ T cells, or bulk PBMC T cells (not recorded which). The source of these receptors is a woman between 18 and 70 years old in good health.

This chain connects TRBV11-2 to TRBJ1-2; TCRdb indicates TRBD1, and absent DNA this call remains unverified. Germline CDR1 and CDR2: SGHAT and FQNNGV. There are 16 residues in the CDR3. Here the CDR3 reads CASSSDRQALSWGYTF.

The V gene is TRBV12-3 or TRBV12-4, the J gene TRBJ1-5; TCRdb reports TRBD1, a call that lacks DNA to check it against. The length of the CDR3 is 15 residues. The CDR3 is CASSLGTLSNQPQHF.

The chain carries TRBV12-3 or TRBV12-4 and TRBJ1-1; TCRdb's assignment of TRBD1 cannot be checked, as there is no DNA. The length of the CDR3 is 16 residues. This chain's CDR3 is CASSPGVGRGNTEAFF.

V is TRBV4-3 and J is TRBJ2-5; TCRdb returns TRBD1, unconfirmable since there is no DNA. The CDR3 length is 16 residues. Germline-derived CDR1 and CDR2 are LGHNA and YSLEER. The CDR3 region is CASSQGGGGRGETQYF.

The chain is built from TRBV15 and TRBJ2-7; as DNA is missing, the TRBD1 call by TCRdb cannot be tested. The germline V gene has CDR1 LNHNV and CDR2 YYDKDF (reference sequence). The CDR3 is made up of 15 amino acids. This CDR3 reads CATALGGASSYEQYF.

The chain is built from TRBV20-1 and TRBJ2-7; there is no DNA to check the TCRdb D call of TRBD1. Germline-derived CDR1 and CDR2 are DFQATT and SNEGSKA (reference sequence). The CDR3 consists of 14 residues. This CDR3 reads CSASPRGLGYEQYF.

V usage is TRBV5-5 and J usage is TRBJ2-2. The CDR3 is 13 residues long. Germline CDR1 is SGHKS and CDR2 is YYEKEE (reference sequence). The CDR3 spells CASSPGGSGELFF.

The V gene is TRBV12-3 or TRBV12-4, the J gene TRBJ1-2; checking the TCRdb D call of TRBD1 is not possible without DNA. The CDR3 has 14 amino acids. The CDR3 here is CASSLAGGHYGYTF.

The chain uses TRBV21-1 and TRBJ2-4. TRBV21-1 is assigned pseudogene status. This CDR3 has 13 amino acids. The CDR3 reads CASSTVYSRTVNF.